Below are 18 T cell receptor beta chains sequenced from a single sample in a study of early T cells in non-severe SARS-CoV-2 infection. TCRdb reanalysed the 5' RACE reads using MiXCR and keeps one entry per CDR3 protein. The data contain tens of thousands of distinct CDR3 sequences, around 15% of them seen just once; the ten biggest clones take up under 7.5%. Sample: whole blood. These receptors all come from an adult who was a healthcare worker with PCR-confirmed SARS-CoV-2 infection or an uninfected control (not recorded which).

This clonotype was observed a handful of times. The chain employs TRBV4-2 and TRBJ2-3; 13 nucleotides match TRBD2. The CDR3 consists of 21 residues. V dropped 2 bases and J dropped 2; count of bases not matched to a gene: 16. The germline gives CDR1 LGHNA, CDR2 YNFKEQ. CDR3 amino acids: CASSQLPGTSGASRPTDTQYF. CDR3 DNA sequence: TGTGCCAGCAGCCAACTTCCCGGGACTAGCGGGGCCTCCCGACCCACAGATACGCAGTATTTT.

This clonotype appeared a few times. The J gene is TRBJ2-7, the V gene TRBV28; weak D call: TRBD2 (6 bases). Germline V gene sequence: CDR1 MDHEN, CDR2 SYDVKM. The ends were cut back, 8 bases at V and 7 bases at J, with 24 bases in the middle. The length of the CDR3 is 15 residues. Here the CDR3 reads CASYNLNGGSGEQYF. In nucleotides, the CDR3 is TGTGCCAGCTACAATCTCAACGGGGGAAGCGGGGAGCAGTACTTC.

This rearrangement joins TRBV2 to TRBJ2-3; no definite D call. The germline gives CDR1 SNHLY, CDR2 FYNNEI. The CDR3 has 14 residues. The germline V and J ends were trimmed by 7 bases and 0 bases, with 11 bases remaining between them. CDR3 sequence: CASKLLQSTDTQYF. The DNA of the CDR3 is TGTGCCAGCAAGCTCTTACAGAGCACAGATACGCAGTATTTT.

The CDR3 reads CASSLQKIRDRRSDTQYF. The DNA for the CDR3 is TGTGCCAGCAGCTTACAAAAAATCCGGGACCGACGCTCGGATACGCAGTATTTT. The chain couples TRBV7-8 to TRBJ2-3, with D perhaps assigned TRBD1 or TRBD2 (5 bases each). Germline assignment: CDR1 SGHVS and CDR2 FQNEAQ. The ends were cut back, 2 bases at V and 6 bases at J, with 24 bases in the middle. The CDR3 has 18 residues. The full variable domain, rest sourced from reference TRBV7-8 and TRBJ2-3, is GAGVSQSPRYKVAKRGQDVALRCDPISGHVSLFWYQQALGQGPEFLTYFQNEAQLDKSGLPSDRFFAERPEGSVSTLKIQRTQQEDSAVYLCASSLQKIRDRRSDTQYFGPGTRLTVL.

This clonotype was seen a handful of times. This chain links TRBV20-1 with TRBJ2-2; D remains ambiguous. The CDR3 has 13 amino acids. Germline CDR1 and CDR2: DFQATT and SNEGSKA (reference sequence). V was cut by 5 bases and J by 6 bases, with 13 bases left in between. CDR3 coding DNA: TGCAGTGCTCCCCCCCCAGGATCCGGGGAGCTGTTTTTT. Its translation is CSAPPPGSGELFF.

This clonotype showed up just a few times. The V gene is TRBV3-1, the J gene TRBJ2-3; 7 bases align to TRBD2. Germline CDR1 is LGHDT and CDR2 is YNNKEL (reference sequence). The trim removed 1 base at V and 2 bases at J, leaving 6 bases unmatched. This CDR3 is 16 amino acids long. This chain's CDR3 is CASSQGPGGSTDTQYF. The DNA of the CDR3 is TGTGCCAGCAGCCAAGGACCGGGGGGTTCCACAGATACGCAGTATTTT.

This clonotype showed up many times. The chain uses TRBV7-9 and TRBJ1-4, with 9 bases lining up with TRBD1. Germline V lookup: CDR1 SEHNR, CDR2 FQNEAQ (reference sequence). This CDR3 is 15 amino acids long. Trimming took 2 bases from V and 6 from J; bases not matched to a gene: 4. The CDR3 spells CASSLQDRGDEKLFF. CDR3 nucleotide sequence: TGTGCCAGCAGCTTACAGGACAGGGGTGATGAAAAACTGTTTTTT.

CDR3: CASSKGLAGSTDTQYF. DNA for the CDR3: TGTGCCAGCAGTAAGGGACTAGCGGGGAGCACAGATACGCAGTATTTT. The chain carries TRBV6-2 or TRBV6-3 and TRBJ2-3; 13 bases map to TRBD2. Germline V CDR1 and CDR2: MNHEY, SVGEGT. The junction had 2 bases not matched to a gene; V was cut back by 5 bases and J by 0 bases. This CDR3 contains 16 residues.

The chain links TRBV7-8 to TRBJ1-2; 7 positions agree with TRBD1. Trimming took 4 bases from V and 9 from J; bases not matched to a gene: 5. The CDR3 sequence is 12 residues long. The germline CDR1 and CDR2 sequences are SGHVS and FQNEAQ. As DNA, the CDR3 is TGTGCCAGCAGCTCAGACAGGGCCCGCTACACCTTC. Encoded protein: CASSSDRARYTF. The full variable domain, in which reference TRBV7-8 and TRBJ1-2 provide the parts outside the CDR3, is GAGVSQSPRYKVAKRGQDVALRCDPISGHVSLFWYQQALGQGPEFLTYFQNEAQLDKSGLPSDRFFAERPEGSVSTLKIQRTQQEDSAVYLCASSSDRARYTFGSGTRLTVV.

This clonotype appeared many times. In nucleotides, the CDR3 is TGTGCCAGCAGTGACCCTCAGAGACCGAACTATGGCTACACCTTC. This sequence encodes CASSDPQRPNYGYTF. The chain couples TRBV28 to TRBJ1-2, with D unresolved. This CDR3 contains 15 residues. The germline gives CDR1 MDHEN, CDR2 SYDVKM. The V end was cut by 5 bases, the J end by 2 bases, with 15 bases between.

This clonotype appeared many times. The gene calls are TRBV10-2 and TRBJ1-2, with 9 bases matching TRBD1. Germline-derived CDR1 and CDR2 are WSHSY and SAAADI. CDR3 length: 12 residues. Trimming cost V 6 bases and J 5 bases; bases outside gene matches: 1. CDR3 region: CASRQGAYGYTF. The CDR3 region has the DNA TGCGCCAGCAGACAGGGGGCTTATGGCTACACCTTC.

The genes are TRBV5-1 and TRBJ2-7, with 8 bases that match TRBD1. This CDR3 has 12 amino acids. The ends lost 6 bases at V and 3 bases at J; junction bases unmatched: 2. Per germline, CDR1 SGHRS and CDR2 YFSETQ. The CDR3 nucleotides are TGCGCCAGCAAACAGGGGGACTACGAGCAGTACTTC. Its translation is CASKQGDYEQYF.

The chain uses TRBV11-2 and TRBJ2-3; TRBD1 matches 7 bases. The CDR3 totals 14 residues. Germline V lookup: CDR1 SGHAT, CDR2 FQNNGV. With V trimmed by 5 bases and J by 2 bases, 4 bases remained unmatched. The CDR3 DNA follows: TGTGCCAGCAGCACTGGACAGGCCACAGATACGCAGTATTTT. Translating it yields CASSTGQATDTQYF. The variable domain in full, completed from reference TRBV11-2 and TRBJ2-3, reads EAGVAQSPRYKIIEKRQSVAFWCNPISGHATLYWYQQILGQGPKLLIQFQNNGVVDDSQLPKDRFSAERLKGVDSTLKIQPAKLEDSAVYLCASSTGQATDTQYFGPGTRLTVL.

This clonotype has just a few counts. The rearrangement uses TRBV5-1 and TRBJ2-1; a weak D match, TRBD1 (6 bases). Looked up from germline, CDR1 is SGHRS and CDR2 is YFSETQ. CDR3 length: 15 amino acids. The V end lost 4 bases, the J end lost 3 bases, and 14 bases lay between the germline ends. This CDR3 reads CASSPERTDYNEQFF. CDR3 coding DNA: TGCGCCAGCAGCCCGGAAAGGACAGACTACAATGAGCAGTTCTTC.

The chain is built from TRBV29-1 and TRBJ2-1; TRBD2 matches at 15 bases. V gave up 7 bases and J gave up 5 bases; unmatched junction bases: 12. This CDR3 contains 17 residues. CDR1 is SQVTM and CDR2 is ANQGSEA in the germline V gene. This chain's CDR3 is CSAPPGLAGGFNNEQFF. The CDR3, as DNA: TGCAGCGCCCCACCGGGACTAGCGGGGGGATTCAACAATGAGCAGTTCTTC.

The rearrangement uses TRBV6-2 or TRBV6-3 and TRBJ1-2; D is unclear. Per the germline V gene, CDR1 is MNHEY and CDR2 is SVGEGT. The CDR3 has 12 amino acids. Trimming shortened V by 5 bases and J by 2 bases, and 6 bases separated the two germline ends. The CDR3 sequence: CASSERNYGYTF. Here the CDR3 DNA reads TGTGCCAGCAGTGAGCGGAACTATGGCTACACCTTC.

This clonotype was picked up many times. The V call is TRBV6-2 or TRBV6-3, the J call TRBJ1-1; TRBD1 might be the D (6 bases). Germline V gene lookup returns CDR1 MNHEY and CDR2 SVGEGT. V gave up 8 bases and J gave up 1 base, with 11 bases separating them. CDR3 size: 13 residues. The CDR3 nucleotides read TGTGCCAGCGTCAGGGGCTGGAACACTGAAGCTTTCTTT. This sequence encodes CASVRGWNTEAFF.

This chain uses TRBV10-3 with TRBJ2-7; unclear D gene. CDR1 and CDR2 from the germline V gene are ENHRY and SYGVKD. The V gene lost 6 bases and the J gene lost 0 bases, with 15 bases spanning the gap. The CDR3 consists of 15 residues. In DNA, the CDR3 is TGTGCCATCAGCTCCCCCCGGGTTAGCTCCTACGAGCAGTACTTC. Its protein is CAISSPRVSSYEQYF.